This TCR beta chain was captured in a study of response to subunit inactivated influenza vaccine. This clonotype was seen only a few times. The target antigen is unknown. Study-level findings and limits: Every seasonal influenza vaccination brings in few new T cells, the authors suggested.

Losses at the gene ends were 0 bases for V and 2 bases for J; bases not matched to a gene: 4. CDR1 is SGDLS, CDR2 YYNGEE, per germline. The CDR3 has 15 amino acids. One entry per CDR3 protein results from TCRdb running MiXCR on the RT-PCR reads. The sample carries 600,000 to 700,000 distinct CDR3 sequences, 14% recorded once. The chain uses TRBV9 and TRBJ2-7, with 8 bases lining up with TRBD1. This receptor was obtained from a man aged 50 to 59 who received an inactivated influenza vaccine. Material: PBMCs from blood, obtained around two weeks before vaccination. CDR3 residues: CASSVAGRGPYEQYF. CDR3 nucleotide sequence: TGTGCCAGCAGCGTAGCCGGCAGGGGGCCCTACGAGCAGTACTTC.